This TCR beta chain is from a study of identical twins. General study results and limits: Within twin pairs, the out-of-frame alpha sequences they shared showed excess low generation probability. High-abundance cord blood beta clonotypes had fewer insertions; memory repertoires showed none.

Germline trimming cut 8 bases from V and 2 bases from J; bases unmatched to any gene: 10. There are 16 residues in the CDR3. TCRdb processed the 5' RACE reads anew with MiXCR; each CDR3 protein has one entry. The sample lists some 570,000 distinct CDR3 sequences; about 22% were seen once. Worth noting for this clonotype: What it binds is unknown. Likely a read error: the CDR3 ends without its conserved phenylalanine or tryptophan.

These data also formed part of another study, on yellow fever vaccine responses in identical twins. From that paper: Twins showed a vaccine T cell response that reportedly seemed partly convergent, partly personalized.

Sequencing was carried out using CD4+ T cells sorted from blood. The sequence was obtained from a woman aged 18-35 years in good health. The chain is built from TRBV12-3 or TRBV12-4 and TRBJ2-5; TRBD2 aligns across 11 bases. The CDR3 spells CASADPGTSGQETQYL. For the CDR3, the DNA is TGTGCCAGCGCCGATCCCGGGACTAGCGGACAAGAGACCCAGTACCTC.